These 7 T cell receptor beta chains share one sample of origin, sequenced in a study of T cells after yellow fever vaccination. TCRdb independently ran MiXCR on the 5' RACE reads; one entry per CDR3 protein. The table shows some 32,000 distinct CDR3 sequences, with 4.4% occurring only once. Sequencing used CD8+ T cells sorted from PBMCs, obtained 5 days after the yellow fever booster vaccination. The receptors here all came from a man aged 25-45 years who received the YFV17D yellow fever vaccine.

This clonotype has a count of ten or more. The gene calls are TRBV13 and TRBJ1-1; 7 bases agree with TRBD1. This CDR3 spans 14 amino acids. V dropped 5 bases and J dropped 2; count of bases not matched to a gene: 5. CDR1 and CDR2 from the germline V gene are PRHDT and FYEKMQ (reference sequence). The CDR3 loop is CASSDGTANTEAFF. The DNA for the CDR3 is TGTGCCAGCAGCGATGGGACAGCTAACACTGAAGCTTTCTTT. The complete variable domain, with remaining parts taken from reference TRBV13 and TRBJ1-1, reads AAGVIQSPRHLIKEKRETATLKCYPIPRHDTVYWYQQGPGQDPQFLISFYEKMQSDKGSIPDRFSAQQFSDYHSELNMSSLELGDSALYFCASSDGTANTEAFFGQGTRLTVV.

This clonotype was counted many times. The chain links TRBV28 to TRBJ1-5; D is unresolved. This CDR3 comprises 13 residues. V lost 6 bases to trimming and J lost 0 bases, with 6 bases between them. Germline V lookup: CDR1 MDHEN, CDR2 SYDVKM. The CDR3 reads CASRGFSNQPQHF. CDR3 sequence (DNA): TGTGCCAGCAGGGGATTTAGCAATCAGCCCCAGCATTTT.

In its sample, this clonotype was seen many times. The rearrangement joins TRBV4-3 to TRBJ2-1, with 11 positions matching TRBD2. The germline V gene has CDR1 LGHNA and CDR2 YSLEER. The trim removed 5 bases at V and 6 bases at J, leaving 3 bases unmatched. This CDR3 comprises 14 residues. The CDR3 sequence is CASSFGTSGNEQFF. The CDR3 DNA reads as TGCGCCAGCAGCTTTGGGACTAGCGGCAATGAGCAGTTCTTC.

Ten or more counts support this clonotype. The CDR3 nucleotides read TGCAGTGCCCCAACAGGACATAAGGTTTCCTACGAGCAGTACTTC. Translation: CSAPTGHKVSYEQYF. The chain combines TRBV20-1 with TRBJ2-7, with TRBD1 as a possible D gene (5 bases). There are 15 residues in the CDR3. Per the germline V gene, CDR1 is DFQATT and CDR2 is SNEGSKA (reference sequence). The V end lost 6 bases, the J end lost 1 base, and 19 bases lay between the germline ends.

This clonotype came up many times. J is TRBJ2-7 and V is TRBV7-9; TRBD2 is a possible D gene (5 bases). Looked up from germline, CDR1 is SEHNR and CDR2 is FQNEAQ (reference sequence). This CDR3 comprises 12 residues. The V gene lost 5 bases and the J gene lost 3 bases, with 8 bases spanning the gap. This CDR3 is CASSGEFYEQYF. CDR3 bases: TGTGCCAGCAGCGGGGAGTTCTACGAGCAGTACTTC.

The table lists this clonotype with many counts. The chain couples TRBV2 to TRBJ2-7, with D unclear. Trimming shortened V by 4 bases and J by 3 bases, and 10 bases separated the two germline ends. Germline CDR1 SNHLY, CDR2 FYNNEI. CDR3 length: 13 residues. The CDR3 DNA follows: TGTGCCAGCAGTGGCGACGGTGGCTACGAGCAGTACTTC. This codes for CASSGDGGYEQYF.

V usage is TRBV7-2 and J usage is TRBJ2-7; no firm D call. The CDR3 has 12 amino acids. Trimming took off 1 base at V and 5 bases at J, with 6 bases between the two ends. Germline lookup yields CDR1 SGHTA and CDR2 FQGNSA. The CDR3 nucleotides read TGTGCCAGCAGCTTAGTTGCCCACGAGCAGTACTTC. Amino acid sequence: CASSLVAHEQYF. The whole variable domain, filled in from reference TRBV7-2 and TRBJ2-7, reads GAGVSQSPSNKVTEKGKDVELRCDPISGHTALYWYRQSLGQGLEFLIYFQGNSAPDKSGLPSDRFSAERTGGSVSTLTIQRTQQEDSAVYLCASSLVAHEQYFGPGTRLTVT.